Included here is one T cell receptor (beta chain) sequence, with context. The antigen is not known. The CDR3 has 17 amino acids. Trimming at V came to 1 base and at J to 7 bases, leaving 12 bases not matched to a gene. In germline, CDR1 is SGHRS, CDR2 YFSETQ. Both 60 Vbeta primers and 13 Jbeta primers went into the PCR. Produced via immunoSEQ multiplex PCR; TCRdb's table is partial and in-frame only. The sample lists more than 80,000 clones, around nine tenths seen once, with over 8.5% in the top ten. This record belongs to a study of cytomegalovirus exposure and HLA in healthy donors. Study-level points and caveats: The likely origin of a cluster of highly shared sequence variants was a sequencing artifact. TCR beta sequences reportedly predicted the HLA-A and HLA-B alleles of most subjects accurately. Altogether, about 160 TCR beta chains were recorded as cytomegalovirus-associated.

Sequencing was carried out using PBMCs. The clonotype comes from a man aged 25 to 45 in good health and CMV-seropositive. V and J are TRBV5-1 and TRBJ2-1; TRBD2 matches at 9 bases. The CDR3 DNA reads TGCGCCAGCAGCTTGAGGAATAGCGGGAGTATCGAAAATGAGCAGTTCTTC. Protein sequence: CASSLRNSGSIENEQFF.